This TCR beta chain emerged from a study of STAT5B mutations in CD4+ large granular lymphocyte leukemia. Turning to the study itself: Among healthy donors, a particular HLA allele went with more CDR3 'QG' motifs. Study conclusions and caveats: The CD4+ versus CD8+ T-LGLL clonality difference may reflect limited sample size. No patients shared main leukemic clonotypes, though roughly 27% appeared at low frequency elsewhere.

To note about this clone: Its antigen remains unidentified.

The survey-level immunoSEQ assay was used. Measured with immunoSEQ multiplex PCR; TCRdb has only the in-frame clones, and not every one. The sample contains about 48,000 clones, just over 70% of which appear only once. This TCR derives from a human donor in good health. The sample comprised CD4+ T cells from blood buffy coats.

The CDR3 region is CAISGTGVNYGYTF. As DNA, the CDR3 is TGTGCCATCAGTGGGACAGGAGTTAACTATGGCTACACCTTC. The chain is built from TRBV10-3 and TRBJ1-2; 7 nucleotides match TRBD1. The ends lost 4 bases at V and 1 base at J; junction bases unmatched: 3. Germline-derived CDR1 and CDR2 are ENHRY and SYGVKD. The CDR3 is 14 residues long.